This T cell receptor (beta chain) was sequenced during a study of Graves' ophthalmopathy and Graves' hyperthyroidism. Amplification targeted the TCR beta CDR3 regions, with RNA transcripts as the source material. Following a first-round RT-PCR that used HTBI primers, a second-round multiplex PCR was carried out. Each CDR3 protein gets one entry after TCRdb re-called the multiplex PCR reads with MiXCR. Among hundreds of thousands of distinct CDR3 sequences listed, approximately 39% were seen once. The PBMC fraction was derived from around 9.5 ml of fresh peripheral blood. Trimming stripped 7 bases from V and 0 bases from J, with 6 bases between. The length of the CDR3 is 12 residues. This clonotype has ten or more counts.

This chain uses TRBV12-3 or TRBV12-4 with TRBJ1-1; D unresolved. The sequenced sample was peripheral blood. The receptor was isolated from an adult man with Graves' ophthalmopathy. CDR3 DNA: TGTGCCAGCACGCTAATGAACACTGAAGCTTTCTTT. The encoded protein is CASTLMNTEAFF.